These T cell receptor beta chains were read from a single sample in a study of blood T cell repertoires in COVID-19. TCRdb keeps only in-frame clones here, not all; method: immunoSEQ multiplex PCR. The table includes approximately 250,000 clones, approximately 87% detected once. Specimen: peripheral blood. The receptors here all came from a man between 60 and 70 years old who had recovered from COVID-19. Each CDR3 is given with its conserved first and last residue. D genes are given only for firm matches. The listing skips clone size in some rows; elsewhere it reads once, few, many or a size class.

size,D,J,V,DNA,CDR3
once,TRBD2,TRBJ2-1,TRBV5-1,TGCGCCAGCAGGCCTGGACTAGCGGGCGGATACAATGAGCAGTTCTTC,CASRPGLAGGYNEQFF
.,TRBD1,TRBJ1-1,TRBV12-3/TRBV12-4,TGTGCCAGCAGTCCCAGGGGGGCGGAAGCTTTCTTT,CASSPRGAEAFF
.,.,TRBJ2-1,TRBV14,TGTGCCAGCAGCCAGGCTCTCTCTAGCGTCCGTGAGCAGTTCTTC,CASSQALSSVREQFF
.,.,TRBJ1-2,TRBV14,TGTGCCAGCAGCCAGGGCGGGACGAACTATGGCTACACCTTC,CASSQGGTNYGYTF
.,TRBD2,TRBJ2-2,TRBV2,TGTGCCAGCGGGACTAGCGGACACACCGGGGAGCTGTTTTTT,CASGTSGHTGELFF
once,TRBD1,TRBJ1-2,TRBV2,TGTGCCAGCAGGACACAGGGGGCAGGATACGGCTACACCTTC,CASRTQGAGYGYTF
few,.,TRBJ1-2,TRBV18,TGTGCCAGCTCACTTACACCAGATAACTATGGCTACACCTTC,CASSLTPDNYGYTF
.,.,TRBJ2-2,TRBV30,TGTGCCTGGGCCCAGTCGTTTGCCGGGGAGCTGTTTTTT,CAWAQSFAGELFF
.,TRBD2,TRBJ2-2,TRBV4-2,TGTGCCAGCAGCCAACGGGGGGGGACCGGGGAGCTGTTTTTT,CASSQRGGTGELFF
.,TRBD1,TRBJ2-3,TRBV19,TGTGCCAGTGCGACAACCGGGACAGACACAGATACGCAGTATTTT,CASATTGTDTDTQYF
.,TRBD2,TRBJ2-7,TRBV19,TGTGCCAGCTCTCAGGATAGCGGGTCCTTCGAGCAGTACTTC,CASSQDSGSFEQYF
.,.,TRBJ2-1,TRBV11-3,TGTGCCAGCAGCTTTGGTTCCGGGGTCAATGAGCAGTTCTTC,CASSFGSGVNEQFF
few,TRBD1,TRBJ1-2,TRBV7-9,TGTGCCAGCAGCTCCCGGACAGGGCACTATGGCTACACCTTC,CASSSRTGHYGYTF
.,TRBD2,TRBJ2-2,TRBV27,TGTGCCAGCAGTCCTCTAGCGGGAGTGTCCGGGGAGCTGTTTTTT,CASSPLAGVSGELFF
.,TRBD1,TRBJ2-1,TRBV6-5,TGTGCCAGCAGCCAGGACAGGGTAGGAAATGAGCAGTTCTTC,CASSQDRVGNEQFF
few,.,TRBJ1-1,TRBV4-1,TGCGCCAGCAGCCAAGAACGCCCTGGGGGCCCAGAGGCTTTCTTT,CASSQERPGGPEAFF
.,.,TRBJ2-7,TRBV7-2,TGTGCCAGCAGTGGCTTGGGACACAACTACGAGCAGTACTTC,CASSGLGHNYEQYF
.,TRBD1,TRBJ2-2,TRBV19,TGTGCCAGTAGTATAGGGACAGGGGCCGGGGAGCTGTTTTTT,CASSIGTGAGELFF
.,TRBD1,TRBJ1-5,TRBV19,TGTGCCAGTAGGGACAGGGGGAGCAATCAGCCCCAGCATTTT,CASRDRGSNQPQHF
.,TRBD2,TRBJ2-1,TRBV6-5,TGTGCCAGCAGTTTAATTAGCGGGGGCTCCTACAATGAGCAGTTCTTC,CASSLISGGSYNEQFF
.,.,TRBJ2-7,TRBV5-1,TGCGCCAGCAGCTCCCGGGGTTACGAGCAGTACTTC,CASSSRGYEQYF